What follows is one TCR beta chain and its context. V dropped 6 bases and J dropped 3 bases, with 17 bases sitting between them. Germline loops: CDR1 LGHDT, CDR2 YNNKEL (reference sequence). The CDR3 runs 15 residues. The entry originates in a study of CD8 T cells in Susac syndrome. A quantity of about 0.5 to 1 ug RNA underwent reverse transcription using random hexamers. MiXCR, applied by TCRdb to the immunoSEQ multiplex PCR reads, yields one record per CDR3 protein. This sample carries 150,000 to 200,000 distinct CDR3 sequences, around nine tenths of them seen once, and the ten largest clones take around 0.079%.

The receptor comes from a human donor with Susac syndrome. The material sequenced was CD4+ T cells from PBMCs. The rearrangement uses TRBV3-1 and TRBJ1-1; perhaps TRBD1 as D (6 bases). The CDR3 loop reads CASRLTGDGDTEAFF. CDR3 coding DNA: TGTGCCAGCAGACTGACAGGAGACGGGGACACTGAAGCTTTCTTT. The full variable domain, in which reference TRBV3-1 and TRBJ1-1 provide the parts outside the CDR3, is DTAVSQTPKYLVTQMGNDKSIKCEQNLGHDTMYWYKQDSKKFLKIMFSYNNKELIINETVPNRFSPKSPDKAHLNLHINSLELGDSAVYFCASRLTGDGDTEAFFGQGTRLTVV.